The 10 T cell receptor beta chains below come from one sample, sequenced in a study of T cell repertoires in cytomegalovirus infection. A single record per CDR3 protein comes from TCRdb applying MiXCR to the reads. The sample contains approximately 140,000 distinct CDR3 sequences, 20% to 30% of which appear only once. No antigen has been identified for these receptors. The sequenced material came from PBMCs, sequenced either directly or after in vitro stimulation (not recorded which). These receptors were taken from a human donor in good health (CMV status not recorded). Some clones in this sample may be carry-over from other donors' samples.

This clonotype has ten or more counts. The rearrangement uses TRBV7-2 and TRBJ2-7, with a tentative D call TRBD1 (5 bases). Deletions cut 1 base from V and 7 bases from J, with 17 bases between. CDR1 and CDR2 from the germline V gene are SGHTA and FQGNSA. This CDR3 contains 15 residues. The CDR3 reads CASSLGRARGREQYF. In nucleotides, the CDR3 is TGTGCCAGCAGCTTAGGTCGAGCTAGGGGTCGGGAGCAGTACTTC. The full variable domain, its missing parts supplied by reference TRBV7-2 and TRBJ2-7, is GAGVSQSPSNKVTEKGKDVELRCDPISGHTALYWYRQSLGQGLEFLIYFQGNSAPDKSGLPSDRFSAERTGGSVSTLTIQRTQQEDSAVYLCASSLGRARGREQYFGPGTRLTVT.

This clonotype has more than one count but fewer than ten. The chain recombines TRBV28 with TRBJ2-5; TRBD2 matches 8 bases. The CDR3 sequence is 14 residues long. CDR1 and CDR2 (germline): MDHEN, SYDVKM. V was pared by 4 bases and J by 3 bases, with 4 bases of the junction left unmatched. This chain's CDR3 is CASSSKREKETQYF. The CDR3 bases are TGTGCCAGCAGTTCCAAGCGGGAGAAAGAGACCCAGTACTTC.

The CDR3 region has the DNA TGTGCCAGCAGCTACGACAGGGGAAGCGAAAAACTGTTTTTT. Protein: CASSYDRGSEKLFF. The V gene is TRBV7-2, the J gene TRBJ1-4, with 8 nucleotides matching TRBD1. Looked up from germline, CDR1 is SGHTA and CDR2 is FQGNSA. The CDR3 loop spans 14 amino acids. V dropped 4 bases and J dropped 8; count of bases not matched to a gene: 6.

This clonotype was detected ten times or more. The genes are TRBV7-2 and TRBJ1-1, with D unclear. The CDR3 is 13 residues long. Germline CDR1 SGHTA, CDR2 FQGNSA. V lost 3 bases, J lost 10 bases, and 15 bases lay in between. CDR3 protein: CASSLRQADGAFF. The CDR3 DNA is TGTGCCAGCAGCTTGCGGCAGGCCGACGGAGCTTTCTTT.

The gene calls are TRBV6-6 and TRBJ2-7; 7 nucleotides agree with TRBD1. Trimming took 2 bases from V and 3 from J; bases not matched to a gene: 10. The CDR3 is 16 amino acids. Germline V gene sequence: CDR1 MNHNY, CDR2 SVGAGI (reference sequence). In nucleotides, the CDR3 is TGTGCCAGCAGTTACCGACAGGGCCCAATTTTCTACGAGCAGTACTTC. It codes for CASSYRQGPIFYEQYF.

This clonotype was picked up many times. This chain joins TRBV12-3 or TRBV12-4 and TRBJ1-6; D is unclear. The germline V and J ends were trimmed by 7 bases and 6 bases, with 13 bases remaining between them. This CDR3 is 14 amino acids long. CDR3 residues: CASTSGGSNSPLHF. CDR3 nucleotide sequence: TGTGCCAGCACCTCCGGAGGGAGTAATTCACCCCTCCACTTT.

This clonotype showed up many times. The chain couples TRBV7-2 to TRBJ2-3; unclear D gene. V lost 2 bases, J lost 7 bases, and 16 bases lay in between. There are 15 residues in the CDR3. From germline, CDR1 is SGHTA and CDR2 FQGNSA. This chain's CDR3 is CASSLSGRPAYTQYF. CDR3 nucleotide sequence: TGTGCCAGCAGCTTATCCGGCCGGCCCGCTTATACGCAGTATTTT.

The chain links TRBV12-3 or TRBV12-4 to TRBJ2-1; 10 bases match TRBD1. V trimming: 4 bases; J trimming: 5 bases; junction bases outside the gene matches: 5. This CDR3 comprises 15 residues. CDR3 coding DNA: TGTGCCAGCAGTTGGGGACAGGGGCTCAACAATGAGCAGTTCTTC. This encodes CASSWGQGLNNEQFF.

This clonotype was counted at least ten times. V usage is TRBV12-3 or TRBV12-4 and J usage is TRBJ2-1; 11 bases map to TRBD2. Trimming took 6 bases from V and 9 from J; bases not matched to a gene: 10. The CDR3 contains 15 residues. The CDR3 here is CASRGNLAGGGEQFF. The CDR3 DNA sequence: TGTGCCAGCAGGGGCAATCTAGCGGGAGGCGGTGAGCAGTTCTTC.

V and J are TRBV6-4 and TRBJ2-7, with TRBD2 identical over 7 bases. With V trimmed by 0 bases and J by 4 bases, 9 bases remained unmatched. The CDR3 length is 16 residues. Germline assignment: CDR1 MRHNA and CDR2 SNTAGT. CDR3 loop: CASSDSTFAGLYEQYV. Written as DNA, the CDR3 is TGTGCCAGCAGTGACTCGACGTTCGCGGGACTATACGAGCAGTACGTC.